Given below is one T cell receptor beta chain in context. This CDR3 spans 15 amino acids. From germline, CDR1 is WSHSY and CDR2 SAAADI. The J segment lost 0 bases and the V segment lost 8 bases, leaving 4 bases of the junction unmatched. Some clones are missing from TCRdb's copy, which holds only in-frame ones; the method was immunoSEQ multiplex PCR. In the table there are about 130,000 clones, approximately 84% of which are singletons. The entry originates in a study of control samples from healthy donors and cancer patients. This sequence was found in a man younger than 35 in good health. Sequenced sample: blood. The chain combines TRBV10-2 with TRBJ1-1; 12 bases map to TRBD1. The DNA for the CDR3 is TGCGCCAGCGACGGGACAGGGGGCGTGAACACTGAAGCTTTCTTT. Translation: CASDGTGGVNTEAFF.